These 20 T cell receptor beta chains share one sample of origin, sequenced in a study of CD8+CD57+ T cells in acquired aplastic anemia (dated 2018 in TCRdb). Expansion of CD8+CD57+ cells had been shown by flow cytometry in the patients chosen for sequencing. The instrument was an Illumina HiSeq 2000. Genomic DNA was used as template for profiling of TCR beta VDJ combinations and CDR3 sequences. The public reads were run again by TCRdb, first through fastp at Q25 and then through MiXCR, and only productive beta chains were kept. Rows merge per CDR3 protein into single entries with the most common DNA and genes. In this sample the table shows more than 250,000 distinct CDR3 sequences, approximately 86% of which occur a single time. Over 35% of the sample goes to the ten largest clones. The sample taken for sequencing was sorted CD4+, CD8+, or CD8+CD57+ T cells (not recorded which) from PBMCs. All receptors come from a human donor with aplastic anemia.

The chain uses TRBV4-1 and TRBJ2-7, with D possibly being TRBD2 (6 bases). Germline-derived CDR1 and CDR2 are MGHRA and YSYEKL. V was cut by 0 bases and J by 7 bases, with 16 bases left in between. CDR3 length: 15 amino acids. This chain's CDR3 is CASSQDSRGSREQYF. CDR3 nucleotide sequence: TGCGCCAGCAGCCAAGATAGTCGGGGGTCACGGGAGCAGTACTTC.

As to this clonotype: Germline and junction disagree at one end, which may indicate a read error. The rearrangement links TRBV11-3 to TRBJ2-2; D is uncertain. Germline lookup yields CDR1 SGHNT and CDR2 YENEEA. This CDR3 has 14 amino acids. The CDR3 sequence is CASSSIGVSRETQF. The CDR3 DNA sequence: TGTGCCAGCAGCTCCATAGGAGTTAGCCGAGAGACCCAGTTT.

V and J are TRBV5-8 and TRBJ2-1; D possibly corresponds to TRBD2 (5 bases). CDR3 length: 15 amino acids. The germline CDR1 and CDR2 sequences are SGHTS and YDEGEE. Trimming stripped 4 bases from V and 0 bases from J, with 11 bases between. The CDR3 nucleotides read TGTGCCAGCAGCCTAGCCGACGCCTCCTACAATGAGCAGTTCTTC. It is translated as CASSLADASYNEQFF.

This clonotype was found once. The rearrangement joins TRBV5-5 to TRBJ2-5; D not resolved. V gave up 4 bases and J gave up 2 bases, with 12 bases separating them. Germline V gene sequence: CDR1 SGHKS, CDR2 YYEKEE (reference sequence). This CDR3 region has 14 residues. The CDR3 region is CASSGVAEQETQYF. CDR3 DNA: TGTGCCAGCAGCGGAGTAGCAGAGCAAGAGACCCAGTACTTC.

Concerning this clonotype: This CDR3 fails to terminate in the conserved phenylalanine or tryptophan, so it likely reflects a read error. It is unclear where the CDR3 begins or ends on the DNA, so no DNA is shown, and the CDR3 is as TCRdb lists it. This rearrangement joins TRBV9 to TRBJ2-2. The CDR3 spans 12 residues, counting both ends. The germline V gene encodes CDR1 SGDLS and CDR2 YYNGEE. CDR3 protein: CASGLVPGQQFV.

For this clonotype: One junction end does not reproduce the germline sequence, and a read error may be involved. The chain links TRBV7-7 to TRBJ2-3; tentatively, D is TRBD1 or TRBD2 (6 bases each). This CDR3 has 13 amino acids. CDR1 and CDR2 from the germline V gene are SSHAT and FNYEAQ (reference sequence). DNA of the CDR3: TGTTCCACTAGGAACGGGGGCACAACACTGAAGCTTTTT. Translating gives CSTRNGGTTLKLF.

On this clonotype itself: One junction end disagrees with the germline gene, perhaps due to a read error. The chain uses TRBV7-9 and TRBJ1-1; the D is unclear. The CDR3 runs 14 residues. Germline V gene sequence: CDR1 SEHNR, CDR2 FQNEAQ (reference sequence). The CDR3 bases are TGTGCCAGCAGCTTTCGAAGAGGCGACACCGAAGATGACTTT. Residues: CASSFRRGDTEDDF. Looking up the rest from reference TRBV7-9 and TRBJ1-1 gives the full variable domain: DTGVSQNPRHKITKRGQNVTFRCDPISEHNRLYWYRQTLGQGPEFLTYFQNEAQLEKSRLLSDRFSAERPKGSFSTLEIQRTEQGDSAMYLCASSFRRGDTEDDFGQGTRLTVV.

The chain recombines TRBV2 with TRBJ1-1; perhaps TRBD1 as D (5 bases). CDR1 and CDR2 from the germline V gene are SNHLY and FYNNEI. The CDR3 is 15 residues long. V was trimmed by 8 bases and J by 1 base, leaving 17 bases between them. CDR3: CASGFDLTGNTEAFF. In DNA form, the CDR3 reads TGTGCCAGCGGCTTCGATCTCACAGGGAACACTGAAGCTTTCTTT.

V is TRBV7-2 and J is TRBJ2-7; D not certain. Germline-derived CDR1 and CDR2 are SGHTA and FQGNSA. The CDR3 contains 18 residues. V was trimmed by 3 bases and J by 1 base, leaving 22 bases between them. The CDR3 sequence is CASSLQRDATSVSYEQYF. The CDR3, as DNA: TGTGCCAGCAGCTTGCAACGAGACGCCACCTCCGTTTCCTACGAGCAGTACTTC.

With regard to this clonotype: A read error is likely, as this CDR3 ends without the conserved phenylalanine or tryptophan. The DNA is omitted, as the CDR3 cannot be located on it reliably, and the CDR3 follows TCRdb's listing. CDR3: CASGFAGGADTQY. V usage is TRBV7-8 and J usage is TRBJ2-3; TRBD2 is the table's D call, not checked against the DNA. Counting both end residues, the CDR3 totals 13 amino acids. Looked up from germline, CDR1 is SGHVS and CDR2 is FQNEAQ.

The chain uses TRBV11-3 and TRBJ2-3; tentatively, D is TRBD2 (6 bases). The germline V gene encodes CDR1 SGHNT and CDR2 YENEEA. The CDR3 runs to 15 residues. V lost 3 bases and J lost 5, with 15 bases in between. CDR3 loop: CASSFSVGGIDTQYF. The CDR3 DNA reads TGTGCCAGCAGCTTCAGTGTAGGCGGGATAGATACGCAGTATTTT.

The gene calls are TRBV6-5 and TRBJ2-7, with unresolved D. The germline gives CDR1 MNHEY, CDR2 SVGAGI. The CDR3 loop spans 11 amino acids. V was shortened by 10 bases and J by 1 base, with 8 bases between the two germline ends. The DNA for the CDR3 is TGTGCCACCAGCCAGTCCTACGAGCAGTACGTC. Its protein is CATSQSYEQYV.

This chain uses TRBV7-2 with TRBJ2-1; TRBD2 is a possible D gene (6 bases). CDR3 length equals 16 residues. In germline, CDR1 is SGHTA, CDR2 FQGNSA. V was clipped by 1 base and J by 10 bases, with 20 bases between them. DNA of the CDR3: TGTGCCAGCAGCTTAGGGGGAGGAACCGGTACGCAGGAGCAGTTCTTC. Translating it yields CASSLGGGTGTQEQFF.

The chain has TRBV11-1 and TRBJ1-5, with D unclear. V was shortened by 5 bases and J by 0 bases, with 8 bases between the two germline ends. There are 14 residues in the CDR3. Germline V gene sequence: CDR1 SGHAT, CDR2 FQDESV (reference sequence). DNA of the CDR3: TGTGCCAGCAGCCGAAAGTATAGCAATCAGCCCCAGCATTTT. It is translated as CASSRKYSNQPQHF.

As for this clonotype: Sequence at one end of the junction differs from germline and may be a read error. The V gene is TRBV15, the J gene TRBJ2-5; TRBD1 is a possible D gene (5 bases). The V gene's germline CDR1 is LNHNV and CDR2 YYDKDF (reference sequence). The CDR3 consists of 14 residues. The CDR3 region is CATSRGRVHETQYF. In DNA, the CDR3 is TGTGCCACCAGTAGAGGCAGGGTGCATGAGACCCAGTACTTC.

The genes are TRBV5-1 and TRBJ2-7; possibly TRBD1 for D (6 bases). The CDR3 covers 18 residues. V lost 2 bases to trimming and J lost 1 base, with 22 bases between them. Looked up from germline, CDR1 is SGHRS and CDR2 is YFSETQ. The CDR3 DNA is TGCGCCAGCAGCTTAAAACTACGGGACACAGCCCTTTCCTACGAGCAGTACTTC. It encodes CASSLKLRDTALSYEQYF.

This clonotype was seen repeatedly, ten times or more. This chain joins TRBV6-4 and TRBJ2-3; 13 bases map to TRBD2. The CDR3 contains 17 residues. V was clipped by 3 bases and J by 0 bases; unmatched bases: 3. Germline CDR1 reads MRHNA; CDR2 reads SNTAGT. In nucleotides, the CDR3 is TGTGCCAGCAGTGAACTAGCGGGAGGGCCAAGCACAGATACGCAGTATTTT. Amino acid sequence: CASSELAGGPSTDTQYF.

V is TRBV7-2 and J is TRBJ1-1; D is undetermined. Germline V CDR1 and CDR2: SGHTA, FQGNSA. V dropped 0 bases and J dropped 14 bases, with 22 bases sitting between them. This CDR3 has 15 amino acids. DNA of the CDR3: TGTGCCAGCAGCTTAGCTAGCAGGAGCAAAAATACGCAGTTCTTT. Protein: CASSLASRSKNTQFF.

This clonotype was seen more than once but under ten times. This chain links TRBV7-9 with TRBJ2-1; TRBD2 matches 7 bases. The V gene's germline CDR1 is SEHNR and CDR2 FQNEAQ (reference sequence). The CDR3 covers 16 residues. The ends lost 3 bases at V and 8 bases at J; junction bases unmatched: 13. CDR3 residues: CASSFPSAGGSDEQFF. CDR3 sequence (DNA): TGTGCCAGCAGCTTTCCTAGCGCCGGGGGGAGTGATGAGCAGTTCTTC.

The rearrangement links TRBV19 to TRBJ1-2, with D maybe TRBD1 (6 bases). The germline V gene encodes CDR1 LNHDA and CDR2 SQIVND (reference sequence). V was clipped by 6 bases and J by 4 bases, with 9 bases between them. The CDR3 covers 12 residues. The CDR3 DNA reads TGTGCCAGTAGCGACAGGTCCTATGGCTACACCTTC. It specifies CASSDRSYGYTF.